These 27 T cell receptor beta chains originate from one sample sequenced in a study of T cells of healthy individuals. A single record per CDR3 protein comes from TCRdb applying MiXCR to the 5' RACE reads. This table holds 60,000 to 70,000 distinct CDR3 sequences, around 15% found once. Receptors originate from a human donor in good health.

There are many counts of this clonotype. The chain links TRBV25-1 to TRBJ2-7; D uncertain. The V end was cut by 2 bases, the J end by 1 base, with 12 bases between. The length of the CDR3 is 15 residues. CDR1 and CDR2 from the germline V gene are MGHDK and SYGVNS. The CDR3 spells CASSEGRGRSYEQYF. DNA of the CDR3: TGTGCCAGCAGTGAAGGGCGTGGAAGATCCTACGAGCAGTACTTC.

This clonotype has at least ten counts. V and J are TRBV3-1 and TRBJ2-7; D is ambiguous. V lost 4 bases, J lost 5 bases, and 15 bases lay in between. Germline assignment: CDR1 LGHDT and CDR2 YNNKEL (reference sequence). This CDR3 comprises 14 residues. The CDR3 DNA follows: TGTGCCAGCAGCCCGCCCGGTTCGATCCACGAGCAGTACTTC. Its protein is CASSPPGSIHEQYF.

The chain has TRBV28 and TRBJ2-7; D is possibly TRBD2 (6 bases). The CDR3 sequence is 17 residues long. Looked up from germline, CDR1 is MDHEN and CDR2 is SYDVKM. Between the trimmed V and J ends, which lost 2 bases and 3 bases, there was a span of 20 bases. The CDR3 DNA sequence: TGTGCCAGCAGTTTACCCCTTACGGGGGATAGTAGCTACGAGCAGTACTTC. It is translated as CASSLPLTGDSSYEQYF. Full variable domain (remainder filled in from reference TRBV28 and TRBJ2-7): DVKVTQSSRYLVKRTGEKVFLECVQDMDHENMFWYRQDPGLGLRLIYFSYDVKMKEKGDIPEGYSVSREKKERFSLILESASTNQTSMYLCASSLPLTGDSSYEQYFGPGTRLTVT.

The chain is built from TRBV4-2 and TRBJ2-1, with 7 bases aligning to TRBD1. The CDR3 contains 15 residues. CDR1 and CDR2 (germline): LGHNA, YNFKEQ. The junction had 9 bases not matched to a gene; V was cut back by 5 bases and J by 5 bases. The CDR3 is CASSKGPQGDNEQFF. CDR3 nucleotide sequence: TGTGCCAGCAGCAAGGGTCCCCAGGGGGACAATGAGCAGTTCTTC.

This clonotype was observed many times. The chain joins TRBV11-2 to TRBJ1-1; D is ambiguous. Germline CDR1 is SGHAT and CDR2 is FQNNGV. V lost 5 bases and J lost 0, with 10 bases in between. The CDR3 has 14 amino acids. For the CDR3, the DNA is TGTGCCAGCAGCCGACGGCAGTTGAACACTGAAGCTTTCTTT. The encoded protein is CASSRRQLNTEAFF. Full variable domain (missing parts from reference TRBV11-2 and TRBJ1-1): EAGVAQSPRYKIIEKRQSVAFWCNPISGHATLYWYQQILGQGPKLLIQFQNNGVVDDSQLPKDRFSAERLKGVDSTLKIQPAKLEDSAVYLCASSRRQLNTEAFFGQGTRLTVV.

This clonotype was seen many times. The V gene is TRBV5-1, the J gene TRBJ1-2; 8 bases match TRBD1. Germline V gene sequence: CDR1 SGHRS, CDR2 YFSETQ. V shed 3 bases, J shed 4 bases, and the junction held 8 bases outside the gene matches. The CDR3 runs 15 residues. CDR3 bases: TGCGCCAGCAGCTCAGGAGGACAGGGAGGCTATGGCTACACCTTC. It yields the protein CASSSGGQGGYGYTF. Combining the CDR3 with reference TRBV5-1 and TRBJ1-2 gives the whole variable domain KAGVTQTPRYLIKTRGQQVTLSCSPISGHRSVSWYQQTPGQGLQFLFEYFSETQRNKGNFPGRFSGRQFSNSRSEMNVSTLELGDSALYLCASSSGGQGGYGYTFGSGTRLTVV.

A few counts support this clonotype. This chain connects TRBV27 to TRBJ2-1; D might be TRBD1 or TRBD2, each matching 6 bases. Germline V gene sequence: CDR1 MNHEY, CDR2 SMNVEV (reference sequence). V dropped 2 bases and J dropped 4 bases, with 9 bases sitting between them. The CDR3 has 14 residues. CDR3 DNA: TGTGCCAGCAGTTTAGGGGGGCATTACAATGAGCAGTTCTTC. Protein product: CASSLGGHYNEQFF.

At least ten counts were recorded for this clonotype. The chain carries TRBV2 and TRBJ1-5; 9 nucleotides agree with TRBD1. CDR1 and CDR2 (germline): SNHLY, FYNNEI. With 6 bases clipped from V and 6 bases from J, the junction kept 9 bases outside the gene matches. The CDR3 runs to 15 residues. DNA of the CDR3: TGTGCCAGCAGCCCATCGACAGGGGGGGTTCAGCCCCAGCATTTT. This encodes CASSPSTGGVQPQHF.

This clonotype was detected many times. V usage is TRBV6-2 or TRBV6-3 and J usage is TRBJ1-5, with a weak D call TRBD1 (6 bases). V gave up 4 bases and J gave up 5 bases, with 9 bases separating them. The CDR3 has 13 amino acids. Per the germline V gene, CDR1 is MNHEY and CDR2 is SVGEGT. CDR3 nucleotides: TGTGCCAGCAGTTCACAGGGATATCAGCCCCAGCATTTT. Translated: CASSSQGYQPQHF.

This clonotype was recorded at least ten times. CDR3 bases: TGCGCCAGCAGCCAAGATCAGAATCAGCGGATCTACAATGAGCAGTTCTTC. Its translation: CASSQDQNQRIYNEQFF. The gene calls are TRBV4-1 and TRBJ2-1; D might be TRBD2 (5 bases). From germline, CDR1 is MGHRA and CDR2 YSYEKL. Trimming took off 0 bases at V and 3 bases at J, with 15 bases between the two ends. The CDR3 extends over 17 amino acids.

V and J are TRBV20-1 and TRBJ1-2, with no clear D. Germline V CDR1 and CDR2: DFQATT, SNEGSKA (reference sequence). Trimming left V 0 bases short and J 6 bases short, with 11 bases between. CDR3 size: 13 residues. The CDR3 DNA sequence: TGCAGTGCTAGAGACAGGTACCCCAATGGCTACACCTTC. The encoded protein is CSARDRYPNGYTF.

Ten or more counts support this clonotype. The V and J genes are TRBV23-1 and TRBJ1-1; unclear D gene. TRBV23-1 is noted as an ORF with a role that remains uncertain. This CDR3 contains 14 residues. The V and J ends lost 7 bases and 1 base respectively, with 13 bases between them. The DNA for the CDR3 is TGCGCCAGCATACCCCCTAGGGAGAACACTGAAGCTTTCTTT. It specifies CASIPPRENTEAFF.

This clonotype was observed many times. The V gene is TRBV7-9, the J gene TRBJ2-1; 11 nucleotides match TRBD2. The CDR3 runs to 14 residues. Germline V gives CDR1 SEHNR, CDR2 FQNEAQ (reference sequence). Trimming at V came to 3 bases and at J to 13 bases, leaving 8 bases not matched to a gene. CDR3 region: CASSLTSGKWDQFF. Written as DNA, the CDR3 is TGTGCCAGCAGCTTGACTAGCGGGAAATGGGACCAGTTCTTC.

Of note for this clonotype: One end of the junction does not line up with germline, which may come from a read error. The chain recombines TRBV5-4 with TRBJ2-3; D uncertain. CDR1 is SGHNT, CDR2 YYREEE, per germline (reference sequence). The length of the CDR3 is 15 residues. In DNA form, the CDR3 reads TGTGCCAACAGCGCAGCTTTGGACAGCACAGATACGCAGTATTTT. Residues: CANSAALDSTDTQYF.

The rearrangement joins TRBV5-1 to TRBJ1-3; D unresolved. Germline assignment: CDR1 SGHRS and CDR2 YFSETQ. The CDR3 spans 14 residues. Trimming removed 3 bases from V and 0 bases from J, with 7 bases in between. This CDR3 is CASSSSDSGNTIYF. In DNA form, the CDR3 reads TGCGCCAGCAGCTCCTCGGACTCTGGAAACACCATATATTTT. Using reference TRBV5-1 and TRBJ1-3 for the parts outside the CDR3, the full variable domain is KAGVTQTPRYLIKTRGQQVTLSCSPISGHRSVSWYQQTPGQGLQFLFEYFSETQRNKGNFPGRFSGRQFSNSRSEMNVSTLELGDSALYLCASSSSDSGNTIYFGEGSWLTVV.

This clonotype has ten or more counts. V is TRBV20-1 and J is TRBJ1-2, with 9 bases identical to TRBD1. The CDR3 length is 13 residues. Looked up from germline, CDR1 is DFQATT and CDR2 is SNEGSKA (reference sequence). Trimming took 6 bases from V and 7 from J; bases not matched to a gene: 9. CDR3 DNA: TGCAGTGCGCCGATGGACAGGGGAATTGGCTACACCTTC. Translation: CSAPMDRGIGYTF.

There are a few counts of this clonotype. The chain couples TRBV21-1 to TRBJ2-7; the table assigns TRBD2, which was not confirmed against the DNA. TRBV21-1 is recorded as a pseudogene. The CDR3 sequence is 15 residues long. Here the CDR3 reads CASSRLAGVTYEQYF. Written as DNA, the CDR3 is TGTGCCAGCAGTAGACTAGCGGGGGTCACCTACGAGCAGTACTTC.

This clonotype was seen more than once but under ten times. CDR3 residues: CASSRGTSGGTDTQYF. The CDR3 region has the DNA TGCGCCAGCAGCCGGGGTACTAGCGGCGGCACAGATACGCAGTATTTT. This chain links TRBV10-2 with TRBJ2-3, with 8 bases identical to TRBD2. The CDR3 consists of 16 residues. V gave up 6 bases and J gave up 1 base; unmatched junction bases: 9. In germline, CDR1 is WSHSY, CDR2 SAAADI.

The chain has TRBV6-1 and TRBJ2-7; D possibly corresponds to TRBD1 (6 bases). Trimming stripped 6 bases from V and 2 bases from J, with 8 bases between. The CDR3 sequence is 12 residues long. The V gene's germline CDR1 is MNHNS and CDR2 SASEGT. Here the CDR3 DNA reads TGTGCCAGCAGCACAGGGACCTACGAGCAGTACTTC. It specifies CASSTGTYEQYF.

There are many counts of this clonotype. J is TRBJ2-1 and V is TRBV20-1; D uncertain. Germline V CDR1 and CDR2: DFQATT, SNEGSKA (reference sequence). The CDR3 consists of 11 residues. Trimming pared 3 bases from V and 8 bases from J, leaving 8 bases between. Here the CDR3 reads CSASIADEQFF. Written as DNA, the CDR3 is TGCAGTGCTAGTATTGCGGATGAGCAGTTCTTC.

This clonotype came up many times. The chain carries TRBV6-2 or TRBV6-3 and TRBJ2-6; D uncertain. V lost 0 bases and J 4 bases, leaving 7 bases between the germline ends. Looked up from germline, CDR1 is MNHEY and CDR2 is SVGEGT. This CDR3 contains 15 residues. The CDR3 loop is CASSYSQAGANVLTF. CDR3 in DNA: TGTGCCAGCAGTTACTCCCAAGCCGGGGCCAACGTCCTGACTTTC.

This clonotype showed up just a few times. J is TRBJ2-3 and V is TRBV10-3, with D unclear. V was cut by 3 bases and J by 2 bases, with 6 bases left in between. Germline CDR1 is ENHRY and CDR2 is SYGVKD. The length of the CDR3 is 13 residues. The CDR3 is CAISDQDTDTQYF. DNA for the CDR3: TGTGCCATCAGTGACCAGGACACAGATACGCAGTATTTT.

The chain couples TRBV29-1 to TRBJ2-6, with TRBD2 matching over 7 bases. Germline lookup yields CDR1 SQVTM and CDR2 ANQGSEA. The CDR3 covers 14 residues. V was clipped by 4 bases and J by 1 base; unmatched bases: 1. The CDR3 sequence is CSVGGGSGANVLTF. In DNA, the CDR3 is TGCAGCGTTGGGGGGGGTTCTGGGGCCAACGTCCTGACTTTC. Combining the CDR3 with reference TRBV29-1 and TRBJ2-6 gives the whole variable domain SAVISQKPSRDICQRGTSLTIQCQVDSQVTMMFWYRQQPGQSLTLIATANQGSEATYESGFVIDKFPISRPNLTFSTLTVSNMSPEDSSIYLCSVGGGSGANVLTFGAGSRLTVL.

This clonotype was seen at least ten times. The J gene is TRBJ2-7, the V gene TRBV10-3; 7 nucleotides agree with TRBD1. CDR1 and CDR2 (germline): ENHRY, SYGVKD. This CDR3 is built from 14 residues. Trimming removed 4 bases from V and 3 bases from J; junction bases left unmatched: 6. As DNA, the CDR3 is TGTGCCATCAGTGTAAAGCGGACAGGCTACGAGCAGTACTTC. Translated: CAISVKRTGYEQYF.

The rearrangement joins TRBV6-5 to TRBJ2-7, with 9 bases matching TRBD1. V was clipped by 2 bases and J by 6 bases; unmatched bases: 8. This CDR3 comprises 15 residues. Germline CDR1 reads MNHEY; CDR2 reads SVGAGI. The CDR3 bases are TGTGCCAGCAGTTACCGCAGGGACAGGGCTGGCGAGCAGTACTTC. It yields the protein CASSYRRDRAGEQYF.

This rearrangement joins TRBV7-2 to TRBJ2-3; D unclear. Germline V gives CDR1 SGHTA, CDR2 FQGNSA. The CDR3 length is 11 residues. Trimming pared 4 bases from V and 14 bases from J, leaving 13 bases between. The CDR3 sequence is CASSSPLDRYF. CDR3 nucleotide sequence: TGTGCCAGCAGCTCTCCGTTGGACCGGTATTTT.

In its sample, this clonotype was seen many times. This sequence joins TRBV7-2 and TRBJ1-2; D remains unclear. The germline V and J ends were trimmed by 4 bases and 3 bases, with 9 bases remaining between them. From germline, CDR1 is SGHTA and CDR2 FQGNSA. The CDR3 contains 13 residues. The CDR3 protein is CASSSGRDYGYTF. The DNA for the CDR3 is TGTGCCAGCAGCTCGGGCCGGGACTATGGCTACACCTTC.